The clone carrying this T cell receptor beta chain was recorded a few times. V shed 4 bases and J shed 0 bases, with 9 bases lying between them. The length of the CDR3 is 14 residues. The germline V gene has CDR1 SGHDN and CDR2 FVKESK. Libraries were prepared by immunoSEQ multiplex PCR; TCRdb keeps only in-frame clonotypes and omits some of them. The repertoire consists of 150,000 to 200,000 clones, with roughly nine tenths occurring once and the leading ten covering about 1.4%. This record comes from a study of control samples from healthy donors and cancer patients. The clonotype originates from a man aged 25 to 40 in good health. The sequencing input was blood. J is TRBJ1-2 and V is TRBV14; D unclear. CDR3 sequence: CASSPLVTNYGYTF. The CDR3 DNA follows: TGTGCCAGCAGCCCACTCGTAACTAACTATGGCTACACCTTC.